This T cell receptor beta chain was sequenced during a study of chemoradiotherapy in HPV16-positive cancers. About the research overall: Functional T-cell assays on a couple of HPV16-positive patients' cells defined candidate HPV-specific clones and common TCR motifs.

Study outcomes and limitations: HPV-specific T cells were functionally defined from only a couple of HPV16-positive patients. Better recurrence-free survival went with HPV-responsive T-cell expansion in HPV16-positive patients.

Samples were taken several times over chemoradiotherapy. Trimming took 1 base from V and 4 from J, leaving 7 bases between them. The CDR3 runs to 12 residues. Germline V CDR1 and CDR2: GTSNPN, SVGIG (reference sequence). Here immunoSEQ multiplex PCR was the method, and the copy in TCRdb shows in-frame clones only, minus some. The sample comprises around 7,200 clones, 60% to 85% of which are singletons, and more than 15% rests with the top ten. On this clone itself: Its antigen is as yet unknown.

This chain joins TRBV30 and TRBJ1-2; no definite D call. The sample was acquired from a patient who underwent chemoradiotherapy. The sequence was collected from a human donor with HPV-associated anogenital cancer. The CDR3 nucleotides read TGTGCCTGGAGTGGAGGGATCTATGGCTACACCTTC. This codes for CAWSGGIYGYTF.